This TCR beta chain was found in a study of Graves' ophthalmopathy and Graves' hyperthyroidism (dated by TCRdb to the late 2010s). Concerning the study at large: Peripheral blood was collected before any treatment was given, at the time of initial diagnosis. The independent validation cohort included 18 to 20 hyperthyroidism patients plus 17 patients who later progressed from hyperthyroidism to ophthalmopathy. The 75 to 100 discovery patients were randomly split 7:3 into training and test sets. In several hyperthyroidism patients, the T-cell repertoires found in thyroid tissue were compared with those found in blood. In total, 135 blood samples were TCR-sequenced: 40 to 45 ophthalmopathy, some 75 hyperthyroidism and about 17 hyperthyroidism-to-ophthalmopathy patients. Following sample collection, hyperthyroidism patients were given methimazole at a starting dose of 30 mg daily, and ophthalmopathy patients were given high-dose intravenous methylprednisolone. To explore V-J signatures that distinguish ophthalmopathy from hyperthyroidism, a discovery set of about a hundred patients was enrolled, made up of approximately 45 with ophthalmopathy and 55 to 65 with stable hyperthyroidism. TCR beta repertoire signatures were used to distinguish Graves' ophthalmopathy from Graves' hyperthyroidism and to predict progression to ophthalmopathy.

TCR beta CDR3 regions were amplified from RNA transcripts for repertoire sequencing. A first-round RT-PCR used HTBI primers with the Qiagen OneStep RT-PCR kit, followed by a second-round multiplex PCR, size selection and purification. The libraries underwent paired-end sequencing with 100 bp reads on an Illumina HiSeq2000. For the original study's pipeline: SOAPnuke was used for read processing, and reads with adapters, uncalled bases, a mean Phred below 15, or no exact constant-primer or identifier match were discarded. COPE v1.2.5 was used to merge the high-quality paired reads. Each unique nucleotide sequence was treated as a clonotype, and MiTCR v1.1 was used to align the clonotypes to the IMGT TRB V, D and J references. The analysis was limited to V-J combinations with a frequency above 0.0001, which together covered 98% to 99.2% of repertoires. For each V-J combination, a TCR clonal expansion and chaos score was defined as the ratio of F50 clonal expansion to chaos observed in the TCRdist matrix. Welch's t-statistics and random forest were used to reduce features to about 14 V-J combinations, which were fed into a naive Bayes classifier. The Morisita-Horn index was used to measure how similar the thyroid and blood repertoires were. TCRdb handled the public reads itself, with Q25 trimming in fastp and clone calling in MiXCR, and kept productive beta chains. Here each entry gathers all rows of one CDR3 protein and keeps the most common genes and DNA. None of the V and J calls come from the authors' own analysis; TCRdb made them. This sample gives some 390,000 distinct CDR3 sequences in total; around 20% of them show up just once. The ten most abundant clones make up around 1.6% of the sample.

On this clonotype: No antigen is known for it. No base qualities exist here, and no much larger clone lies one base off it.

Patients with ophthalmopathy had moderately to severely active disease, with a Clinical Activity Score of 3 or more, a NOSPECS grade of 4 or more, and a disease duration of less than 3 months. Patients were excluded if they had other autoimmune diseases, uncontrolled infections, pregnancy or lactation. Clinical symptoms, serum thyroxine, TRAb, thyroid ultrasound and orbital computed tomography were used for diagnosis. PBMCs were isolated from roughly 10 ml of fresh peripheral blood by Ficoll-Paque density gradient centrifugation. Total RNA was extracted using Trizol reagent, and RNA quality was checked on an Agilent 2100 Bioanalyzer. Here is what the overall study found, with its caveats: In validation, the model predicted ophthalmopathy progression with 70.59% sensitivity and approximately 72% specificity; eleven to twelve predicted patients were CT-confirmed with GO in a median of about 7.1 months. Most expanded thyroid clonotypes with frequency above 0.001 were also detected in blood, suggesting blood repertoires may reflect the thyroid immune response. In cross-validation, the 13-signature model distinguished ophthalmopathy from stable hyperthyroidism with around 90% sensitivity and roughly 84% specificity, while in the test set the corresponding values were about 79% and 69%. No statistical method was used to set the sample size in advance, and the investigators knew which group each participant was assigned to.

The sequence derives from a woman under 30 with Graves' ophthalmopathy. Donor details come from another sample of the same person, matched by shared clones. The sequenced material came from peripheral blood.

At the DNA level, the sequence is TGTGCCAGCAGTTTAACAGGGGGGGATAATTCACCCCTCCACTTT. It specifies CASSLTGGDNSPLHF. Here the chain combines TRBV28 and TRBJ1-6; 8 central bases correspond to TRBD1. V trim: 2 bases; J trim: 5 bases; unmatched bases: 2. CDR1 and CDR2 are drawn from the germline V gene: MDHEN, SYDVKM. The CDR3 runs 15 amino acids, cysteine and phenylalanine included. The only DNA kept is the CDR3, 45 bases in frame from the first base.